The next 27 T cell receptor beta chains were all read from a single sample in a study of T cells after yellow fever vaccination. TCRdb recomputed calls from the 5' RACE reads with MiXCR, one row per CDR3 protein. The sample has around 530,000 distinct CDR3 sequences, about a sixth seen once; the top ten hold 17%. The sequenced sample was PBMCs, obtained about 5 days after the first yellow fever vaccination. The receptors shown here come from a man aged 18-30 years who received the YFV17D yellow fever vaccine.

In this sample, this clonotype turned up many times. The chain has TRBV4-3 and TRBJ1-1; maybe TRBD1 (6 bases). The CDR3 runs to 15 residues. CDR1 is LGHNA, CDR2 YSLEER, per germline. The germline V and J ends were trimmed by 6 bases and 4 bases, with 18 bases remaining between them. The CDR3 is CASSPGAGLVTEAFF. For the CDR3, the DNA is TGCGCCAGCAGTCCGGGGGCAGGGTTGGTCACTGAAGCTTTCTTT.

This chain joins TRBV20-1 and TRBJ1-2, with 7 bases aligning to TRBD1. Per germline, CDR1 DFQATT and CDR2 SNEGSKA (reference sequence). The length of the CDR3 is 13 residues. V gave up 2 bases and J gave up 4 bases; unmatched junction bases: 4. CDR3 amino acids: CSARSRDSYGYTF. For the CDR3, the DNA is TGCAGTGCTAGAAGCCGGGACAGCTATGGCTACACCTTC.

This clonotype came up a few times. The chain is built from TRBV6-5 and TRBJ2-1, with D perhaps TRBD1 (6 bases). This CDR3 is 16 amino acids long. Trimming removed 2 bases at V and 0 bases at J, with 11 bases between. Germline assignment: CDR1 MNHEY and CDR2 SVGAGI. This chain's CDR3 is CASSYQLGGSYNEQFF. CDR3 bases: TGTGCCAGCAGTTACCAACTAGGGGGCTCCTACAATGAGCAGTTCTTC.

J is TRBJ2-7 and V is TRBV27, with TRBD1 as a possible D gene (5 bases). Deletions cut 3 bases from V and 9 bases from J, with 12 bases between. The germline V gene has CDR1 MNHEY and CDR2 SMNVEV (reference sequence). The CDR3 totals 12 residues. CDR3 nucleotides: TGTGCCAGCAGTTTCATCCCAGGGCGGCAGTACTTC. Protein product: CASSFIPGRQYF.

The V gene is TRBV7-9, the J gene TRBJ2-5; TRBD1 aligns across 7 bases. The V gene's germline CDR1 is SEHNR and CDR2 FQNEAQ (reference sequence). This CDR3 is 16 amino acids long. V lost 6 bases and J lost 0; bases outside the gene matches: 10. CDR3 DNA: TGTGCCAGCAGTAGGATCACAGGGGCGGACCAAGAGACCCAGTACTTC. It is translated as CASSRITGADQETQYF. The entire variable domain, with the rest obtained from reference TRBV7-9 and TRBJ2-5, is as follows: DTGVSQNPRHKITKRGQNVTFRCDPISEHNRLYWYRQTLGQGPEFLTYFQNEAQLEKSRLLSDRFSAERPKGSFSTLEIQRTEQGDSAMYLCASSRITGADQETQYFGPGTRLLVL.

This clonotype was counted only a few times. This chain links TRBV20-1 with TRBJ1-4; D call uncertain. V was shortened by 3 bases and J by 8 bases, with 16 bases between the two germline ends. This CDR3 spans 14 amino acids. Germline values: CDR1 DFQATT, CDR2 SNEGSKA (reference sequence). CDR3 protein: CSASDPRSEEKLFF. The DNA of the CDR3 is TGCAGTGCTAGTGATCCCCGCAGCGAGGAAAAACTGTTTTTT.

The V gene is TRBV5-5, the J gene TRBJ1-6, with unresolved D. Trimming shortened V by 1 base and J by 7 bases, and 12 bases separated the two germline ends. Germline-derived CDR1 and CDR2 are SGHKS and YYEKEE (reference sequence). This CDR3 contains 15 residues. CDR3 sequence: CASSLISNNNSPLHF. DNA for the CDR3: TGTGCCAGCAGCTTGATATCCAATAACAATTCACCCCTCCACTTT.

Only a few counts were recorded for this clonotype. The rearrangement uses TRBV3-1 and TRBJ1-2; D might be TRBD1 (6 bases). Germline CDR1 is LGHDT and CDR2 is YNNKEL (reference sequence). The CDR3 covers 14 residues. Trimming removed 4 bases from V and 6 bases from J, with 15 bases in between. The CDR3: CASSLTTGSNGYTF. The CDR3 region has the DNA TGTGCCAGCAGCCTAACAACAGGGTCTAATGGCTACACCTTC.

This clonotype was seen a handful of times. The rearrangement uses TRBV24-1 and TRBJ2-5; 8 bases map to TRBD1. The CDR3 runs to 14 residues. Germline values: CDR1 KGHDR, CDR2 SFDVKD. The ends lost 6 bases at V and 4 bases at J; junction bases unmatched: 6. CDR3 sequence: CATSPRTGLETQYF. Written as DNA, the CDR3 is TGTGCCACCAGTCCTAGGACAGGGCTAGAGACCCAGTACTTC.

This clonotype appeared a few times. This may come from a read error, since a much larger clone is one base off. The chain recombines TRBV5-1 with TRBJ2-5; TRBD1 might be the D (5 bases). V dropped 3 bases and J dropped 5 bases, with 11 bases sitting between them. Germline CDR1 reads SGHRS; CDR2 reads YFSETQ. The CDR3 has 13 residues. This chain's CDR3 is CASSSPGKETQYF. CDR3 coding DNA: TGCGCCAGCAGCTCTCCAGGGAAGGAGACCCAGTACTTC.

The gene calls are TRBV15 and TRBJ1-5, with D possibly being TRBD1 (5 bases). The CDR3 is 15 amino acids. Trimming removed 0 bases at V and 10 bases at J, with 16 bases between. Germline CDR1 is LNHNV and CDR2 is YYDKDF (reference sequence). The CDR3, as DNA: TGTGCCACCAGCAGAGATGGGCAGGGAGGATTACCCCAGCATTTT. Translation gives CATSRDGQGGLPQHF. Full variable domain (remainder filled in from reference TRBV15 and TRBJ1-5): DAMVIQNPRYQVTQFGKPVTLSCSQTLNHNVMYWYQQKSSQAPKLLFHYYDKDFNNEADTPDNFQSRRPNTSFCFLDIRSPGLGDTAMYLCATSRDGQGGLPQHFGDGTRLSIL.

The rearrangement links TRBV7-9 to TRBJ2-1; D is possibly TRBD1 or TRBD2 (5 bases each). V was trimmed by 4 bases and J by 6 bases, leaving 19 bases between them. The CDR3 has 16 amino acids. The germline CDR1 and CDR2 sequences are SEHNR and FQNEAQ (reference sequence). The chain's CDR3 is CASSSFGTLSPNEQFF. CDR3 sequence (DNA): TGTGCCAGCAGCTCTTTCGGGACCCTATCCCCCAATGAGCAGTTCTTC.

The CDR3, as DNA: TGTGCCAGCAGTTACCGCTCTTCGAGGGCCGGGGAGCTGTTTTTT. This sequence encodes CASSYRSSRAGELFF. The chain recombines TRBV6-2 or TRBV6-3 with TRBJ2-2, with D maybe TRBD2 (5 bases). The CDR3 sequence is 15 residues long. Germline CDR1 reads MNHEY; CDR2 reads SVGEGT. V shed 2 bases and J shed 6 bases, with 13 bases lying between them.

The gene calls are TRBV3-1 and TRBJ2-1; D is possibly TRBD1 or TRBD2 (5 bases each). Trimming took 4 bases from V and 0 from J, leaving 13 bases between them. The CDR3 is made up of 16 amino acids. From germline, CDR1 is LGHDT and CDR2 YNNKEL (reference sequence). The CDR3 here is CASSPPGRRSYNEQFF. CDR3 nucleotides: TGTGCCAGCAGCCCCCCGGGACGCCGCTCCTACAATGAGCAGTTCTTC.

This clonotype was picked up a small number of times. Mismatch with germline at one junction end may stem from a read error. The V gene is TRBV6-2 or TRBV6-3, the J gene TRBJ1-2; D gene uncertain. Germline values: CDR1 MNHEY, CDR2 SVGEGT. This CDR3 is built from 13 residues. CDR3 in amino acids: CASSYGPSDLPQF. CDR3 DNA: TGTGCCAGCAGTTACGGGCCGTCGGATCTCCCCCAGTTC.

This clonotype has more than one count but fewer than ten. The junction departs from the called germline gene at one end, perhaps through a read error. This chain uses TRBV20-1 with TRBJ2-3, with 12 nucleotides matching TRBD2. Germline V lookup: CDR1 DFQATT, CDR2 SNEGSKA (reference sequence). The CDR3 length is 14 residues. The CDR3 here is CSPSGGANTDTQYF. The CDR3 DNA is TGCAGTCCTAGCGGGGGGGCTAACACAGATACGCAGTATTTT.

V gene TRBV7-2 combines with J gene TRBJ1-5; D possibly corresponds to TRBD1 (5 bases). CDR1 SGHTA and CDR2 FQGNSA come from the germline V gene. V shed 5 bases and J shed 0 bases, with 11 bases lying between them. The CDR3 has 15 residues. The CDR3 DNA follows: TGTGCCAGCAGCGGAACAGGAGCTAGCAATCAGCCCCAGCATTTT. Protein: CASSGTGASNQPQHF.

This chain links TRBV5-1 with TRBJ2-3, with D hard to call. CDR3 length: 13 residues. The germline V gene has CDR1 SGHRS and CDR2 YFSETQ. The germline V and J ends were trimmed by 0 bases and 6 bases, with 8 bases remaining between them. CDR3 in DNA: TGCGCCAGCAGCTTGGAAGGGTCCGATACGCAGTATTTT. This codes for CASSLEGSDTQYF. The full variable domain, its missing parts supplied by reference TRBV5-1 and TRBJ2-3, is KAGVTQTPRYLIKTRGQQVTLSCSPISGHRSVSWYQQTPGQGLQFLFEYFSETQRNKGNFPGRFSGRQFSNSRSEMNVSTLELGDSALYLCASSLEGSDTQYFGPGTRLTVL.

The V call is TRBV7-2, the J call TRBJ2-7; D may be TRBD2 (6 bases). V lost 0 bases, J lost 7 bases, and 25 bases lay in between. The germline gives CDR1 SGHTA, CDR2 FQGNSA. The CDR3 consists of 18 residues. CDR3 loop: CASSLAPGLGEEGMEQYF. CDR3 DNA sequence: TGTGCCAGCAGCTTAGCCCCGGGACTTGGGGAGGAGGGCATGGAGCAGTACTTC.

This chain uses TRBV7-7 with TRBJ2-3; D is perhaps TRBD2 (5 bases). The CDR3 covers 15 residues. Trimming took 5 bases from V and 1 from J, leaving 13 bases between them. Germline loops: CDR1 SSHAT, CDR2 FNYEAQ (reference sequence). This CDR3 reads CASSPQAAGTDTQYF. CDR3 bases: TGTGCCAGCAGCCCTCAGGCAGCGGGCACAGATACGCAGTATTTT.

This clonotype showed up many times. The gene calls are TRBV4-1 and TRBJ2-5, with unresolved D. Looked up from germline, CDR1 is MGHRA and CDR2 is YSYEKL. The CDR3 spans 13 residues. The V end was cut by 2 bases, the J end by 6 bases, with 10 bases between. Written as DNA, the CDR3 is TGCGCCAGCAGCCAATTGGACCCGAAGACCCAGTACTTC. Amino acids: CASSQLDPKTQYF.

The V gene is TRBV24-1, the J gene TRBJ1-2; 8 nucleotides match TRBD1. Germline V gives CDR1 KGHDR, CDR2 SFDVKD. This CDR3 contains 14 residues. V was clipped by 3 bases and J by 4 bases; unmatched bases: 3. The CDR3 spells CATSDPDRGYGYTF. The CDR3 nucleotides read TGTGCCACCAGTGATCCTGACAGGGGCTATGGCTACACCTTC.

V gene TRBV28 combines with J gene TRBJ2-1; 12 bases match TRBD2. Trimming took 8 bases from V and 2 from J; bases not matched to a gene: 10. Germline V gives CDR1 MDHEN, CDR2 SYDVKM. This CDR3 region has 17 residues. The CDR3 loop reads CASRGASGGAAYNEQFF. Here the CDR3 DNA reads TGTGCCAGCCGGGGGGCTAGCGGGGGGGCCGCCTACAATGAGCAGTTCTTC.

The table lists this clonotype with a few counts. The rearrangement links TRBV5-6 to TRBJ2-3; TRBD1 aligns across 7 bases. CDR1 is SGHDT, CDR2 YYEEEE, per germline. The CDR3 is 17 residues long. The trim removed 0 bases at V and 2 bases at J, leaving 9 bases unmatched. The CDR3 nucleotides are TGTGCCAGCAGCTTGGTCGGGACAGCTAGGCTCACAGATACGCAGTATTTT. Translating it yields CASSLVGTARLTDTQYF. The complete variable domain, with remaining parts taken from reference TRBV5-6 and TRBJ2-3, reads DAGVTQSPTHLIKTRGQQVTLRCSPKSGHDTVSWYQQALGQGPQFIFQYYEEEERQRGNFPDRFSGHQFPNYSSELNVNALLLGDSALYLCASSLVGTARLTDTQYFGPGTRLTVL.

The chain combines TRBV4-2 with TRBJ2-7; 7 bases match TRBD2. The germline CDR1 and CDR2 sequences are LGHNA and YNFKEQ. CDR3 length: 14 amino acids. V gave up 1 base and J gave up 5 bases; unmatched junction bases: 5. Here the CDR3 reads CASSQVGGEDEQYF. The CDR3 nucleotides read TGTGCCAGCAGCCAAGTGGGGGGGGAGGACGAGCAGTACTTC.

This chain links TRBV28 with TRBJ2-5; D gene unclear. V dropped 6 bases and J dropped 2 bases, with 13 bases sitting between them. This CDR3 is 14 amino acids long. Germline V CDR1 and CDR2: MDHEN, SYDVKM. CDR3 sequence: CASSSRALQETQYF. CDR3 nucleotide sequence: TGTGCCAGCAGCTCCCGGGCCTTGCAAGAGACCCAGTACTTC.

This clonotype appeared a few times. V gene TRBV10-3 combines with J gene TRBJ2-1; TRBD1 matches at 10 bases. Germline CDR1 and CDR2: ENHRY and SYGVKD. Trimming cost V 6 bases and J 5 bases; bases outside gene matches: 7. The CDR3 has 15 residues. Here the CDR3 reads CAIRGTGEIHNEQFF. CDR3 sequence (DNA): TGTGCCATCAGGGGGACAGGGGAAATCCACAATGAGCAGTTCTTC.